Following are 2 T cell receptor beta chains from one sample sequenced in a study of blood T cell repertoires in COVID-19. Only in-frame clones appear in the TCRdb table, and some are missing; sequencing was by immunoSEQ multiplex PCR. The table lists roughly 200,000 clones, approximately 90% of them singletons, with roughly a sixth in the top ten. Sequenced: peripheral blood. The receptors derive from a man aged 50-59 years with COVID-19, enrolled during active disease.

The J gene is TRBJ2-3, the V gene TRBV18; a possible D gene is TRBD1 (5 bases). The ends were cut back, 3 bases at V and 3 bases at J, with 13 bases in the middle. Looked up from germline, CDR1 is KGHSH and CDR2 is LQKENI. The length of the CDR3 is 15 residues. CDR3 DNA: TGTGCCAGCTCACCGGGGCAGGGAATTACAGATACGCAGTATTTT. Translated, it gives CASSPGQGITDTQYF.

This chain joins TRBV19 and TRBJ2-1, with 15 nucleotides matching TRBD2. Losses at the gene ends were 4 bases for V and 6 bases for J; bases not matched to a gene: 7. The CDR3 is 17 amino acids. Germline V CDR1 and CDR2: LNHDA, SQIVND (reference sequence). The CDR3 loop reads CASSRTSGREVCNEQFF. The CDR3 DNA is TGTGCCAGTAGTAGGACTAGCGGGAGGGAGGTTTGCAATGAGCAGTTCTTC.